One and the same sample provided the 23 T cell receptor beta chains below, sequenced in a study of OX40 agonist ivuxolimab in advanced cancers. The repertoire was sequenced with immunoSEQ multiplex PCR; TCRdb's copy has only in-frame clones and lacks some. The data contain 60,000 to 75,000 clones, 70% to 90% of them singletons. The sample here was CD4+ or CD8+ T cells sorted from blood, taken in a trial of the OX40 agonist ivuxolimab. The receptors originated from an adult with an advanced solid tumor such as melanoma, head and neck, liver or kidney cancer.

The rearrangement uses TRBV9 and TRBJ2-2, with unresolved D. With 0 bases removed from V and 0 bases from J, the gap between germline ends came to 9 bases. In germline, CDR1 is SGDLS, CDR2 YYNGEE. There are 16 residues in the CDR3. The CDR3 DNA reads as TGTGCCAGCAGCGTAGTTCTGGGATCGAACACCGGGGAGCTGTTTTTT. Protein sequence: CASSVVLGSNTGELFF.

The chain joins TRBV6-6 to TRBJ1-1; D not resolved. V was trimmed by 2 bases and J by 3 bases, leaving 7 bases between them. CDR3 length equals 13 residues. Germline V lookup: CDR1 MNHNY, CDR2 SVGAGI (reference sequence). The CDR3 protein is CASSYRVDTEAFF. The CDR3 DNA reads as TGTGCCAGCAGTTACAGGGTCGACACTGAAGCTTTCTTT.

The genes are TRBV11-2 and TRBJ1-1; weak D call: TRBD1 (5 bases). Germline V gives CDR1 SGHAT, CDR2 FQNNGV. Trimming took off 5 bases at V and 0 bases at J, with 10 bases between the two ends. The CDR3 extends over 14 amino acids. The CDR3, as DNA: TGTGCCAGCAGCCCCCGGGGGATGAACACTGAAGCTTTCTTT. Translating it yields CASSPRGMNTEAFF.

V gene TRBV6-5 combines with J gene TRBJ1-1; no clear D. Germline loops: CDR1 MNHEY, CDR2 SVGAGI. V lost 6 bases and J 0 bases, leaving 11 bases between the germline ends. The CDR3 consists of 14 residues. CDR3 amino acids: CASSLDRLNTEAFF. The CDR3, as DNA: TGTGCCAGCAGCCTAGACCGATTGAACACTGAAGCTTTCTTT.

In DNA, the CDR3 is TGTGCCAGCAGCTTAGAACTAAGGAGTTCTCGGGGCTACACCTTC. It encodes CASSLELRSSRGYTF. This chain joins TRBV11-2 and TRBJ1-2; D not certain. The ends were cut back, 0 bases at V and 8 bases at J, with 16 bases in the middle. The germline gives CDR1 SGHAT, CDR2 FQNNGV. The CDR3 has 15 amino acids.

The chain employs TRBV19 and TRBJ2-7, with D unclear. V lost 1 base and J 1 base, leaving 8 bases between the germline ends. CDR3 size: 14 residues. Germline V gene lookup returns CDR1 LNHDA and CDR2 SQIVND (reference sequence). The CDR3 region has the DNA TGTGCCAGTAGTATAGCAGGCACTTCCTACGAGCAGTACTTC. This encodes CASSIAGTSYEQYF.

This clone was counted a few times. CDR3 loop: CASSLGGEGSGELFF. CDR3 bases: TGTGCCAGCAGCTTGGGCGGGGAGGGGTCCGGGGAGCTGTTTTTT. The chain joins TRBV11-2 to TRBJ2-2; the match to TRBD2 covers 7 bases. The germline gives CDR1 SGHAT, CDR2 FQNNGV. This CDR3 is 15 amino acids long. After removal of 3 bases from V and 6 bases from J, the junction contained 7 bases not matched to a gene.

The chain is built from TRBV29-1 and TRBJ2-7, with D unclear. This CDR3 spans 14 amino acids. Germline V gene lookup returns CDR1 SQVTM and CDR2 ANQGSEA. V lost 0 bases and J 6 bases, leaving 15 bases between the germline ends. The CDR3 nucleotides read TGCAGCGTTGAAGATGGTTCGGTGGGCAGCGAGCAGTACTTC. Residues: CSVEDGSVGSEQYF.

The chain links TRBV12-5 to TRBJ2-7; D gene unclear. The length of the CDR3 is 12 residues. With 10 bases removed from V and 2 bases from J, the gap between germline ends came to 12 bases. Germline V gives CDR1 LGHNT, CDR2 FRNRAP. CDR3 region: CATTASTYEQYF. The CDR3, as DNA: TGTGCTACGACGGCCAGTACCTACGAGCAGTACTTC.

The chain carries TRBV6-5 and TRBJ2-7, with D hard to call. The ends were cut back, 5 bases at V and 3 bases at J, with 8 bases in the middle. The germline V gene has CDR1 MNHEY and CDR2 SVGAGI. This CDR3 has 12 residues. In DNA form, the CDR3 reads TGTGCCAGCAGTCCCCTAGGCTACGAGCAGTACTTC. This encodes CASSPLGYEQYF.

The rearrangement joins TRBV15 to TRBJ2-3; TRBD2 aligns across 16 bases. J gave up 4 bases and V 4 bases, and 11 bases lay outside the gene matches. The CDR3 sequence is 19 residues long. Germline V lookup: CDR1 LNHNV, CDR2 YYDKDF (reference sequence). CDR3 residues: CATSNPNPGLAGGPDTQYF. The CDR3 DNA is TGTGCCACCAGCAACCCGAACCCGGGACTAGCGGGGGGGCCAGATACGCAGTATTTT. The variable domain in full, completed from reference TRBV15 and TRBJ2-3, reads DAMVIQNPRYQVTQFGKPVTLSCSQTLNHNVMYWYQQKSSQAPKLLFHYYDKDFNNEADTPDNFQSRRPNTSFCFLDIRSPGLGDTAMYLCATSNPNPGLAGGPDTQYFGPGTRLTVL.

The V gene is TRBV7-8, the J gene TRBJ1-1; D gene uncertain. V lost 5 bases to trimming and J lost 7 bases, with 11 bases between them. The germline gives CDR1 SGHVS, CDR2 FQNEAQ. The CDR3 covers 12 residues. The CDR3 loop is CASSVLRLEAFF. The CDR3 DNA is TGTGCCAGCAGCGTCCTTAGACTTGAAGCTTTCTTT.

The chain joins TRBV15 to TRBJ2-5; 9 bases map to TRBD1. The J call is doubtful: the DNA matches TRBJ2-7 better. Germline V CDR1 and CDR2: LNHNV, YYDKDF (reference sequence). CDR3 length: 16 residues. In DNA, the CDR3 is TGTGCCACCAGCAGAGCCGGGACAGGGAGGTCCTACGAGCAGTACTTC. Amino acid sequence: CATSRAGTGRSYEQYF.

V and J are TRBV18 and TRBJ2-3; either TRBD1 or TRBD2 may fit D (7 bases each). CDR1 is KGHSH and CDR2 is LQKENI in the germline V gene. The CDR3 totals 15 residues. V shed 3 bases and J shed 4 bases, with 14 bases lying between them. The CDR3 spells CASSPTRGGADTQYF. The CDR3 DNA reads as TGTGCCAGCTCACCTACCAGGGGGGGAGCAGATACGCAGTATTTT.

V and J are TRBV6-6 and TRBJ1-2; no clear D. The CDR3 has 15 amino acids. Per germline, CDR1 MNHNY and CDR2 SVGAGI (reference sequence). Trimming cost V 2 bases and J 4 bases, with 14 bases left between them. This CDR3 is CASSYRTETPYGYTF. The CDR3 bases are TGTGCCAGCAGTTACCGGACGGAAACCCCCTATGGCTACACCTTC.

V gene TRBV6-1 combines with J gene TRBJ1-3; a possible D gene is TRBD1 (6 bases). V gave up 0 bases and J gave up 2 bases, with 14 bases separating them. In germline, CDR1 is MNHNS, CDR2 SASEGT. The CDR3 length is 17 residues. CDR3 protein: CASSEALQGGAGNTIYF. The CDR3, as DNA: TGTGCCAGCAGTGAAGCCCTACAGGGTGGGGCTGGAAACACCATATATTTT.

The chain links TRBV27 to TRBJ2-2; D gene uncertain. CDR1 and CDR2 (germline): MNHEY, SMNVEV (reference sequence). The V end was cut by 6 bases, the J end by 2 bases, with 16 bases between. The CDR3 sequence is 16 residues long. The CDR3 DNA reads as TGTGCCAGCAGAACTTTTGGAGCAACAAACACCGGGGAGCTGTTTTTT. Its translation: CASRTFGATNTGELFF.

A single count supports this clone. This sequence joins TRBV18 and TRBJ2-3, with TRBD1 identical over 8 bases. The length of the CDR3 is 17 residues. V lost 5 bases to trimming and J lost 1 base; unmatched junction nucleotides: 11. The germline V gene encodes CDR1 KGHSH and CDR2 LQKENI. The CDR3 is CASSFIDRGLGTDTQYF. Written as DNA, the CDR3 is TGTGCCAGCTCATTCATAGACAGGGGTTTAGGCACAGATACGCAGTATTTT.

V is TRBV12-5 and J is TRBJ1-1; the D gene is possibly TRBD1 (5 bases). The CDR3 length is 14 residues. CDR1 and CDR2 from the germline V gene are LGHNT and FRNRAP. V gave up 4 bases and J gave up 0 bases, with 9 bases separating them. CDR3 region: CASGSRTLNTEAFF. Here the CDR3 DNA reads TGTGCTAGTGGTTCACGGACACTGAACACTGAAGCTTTCTTT.

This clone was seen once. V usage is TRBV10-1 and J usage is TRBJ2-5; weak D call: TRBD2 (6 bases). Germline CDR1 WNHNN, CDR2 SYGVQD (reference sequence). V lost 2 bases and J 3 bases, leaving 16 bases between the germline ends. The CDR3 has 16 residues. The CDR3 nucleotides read TGCGCCAGCAGTGAGGGGATTCGGGGGATAGAAGAGACCCAGTACTTC. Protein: CASSEGIRGIEETQYF.

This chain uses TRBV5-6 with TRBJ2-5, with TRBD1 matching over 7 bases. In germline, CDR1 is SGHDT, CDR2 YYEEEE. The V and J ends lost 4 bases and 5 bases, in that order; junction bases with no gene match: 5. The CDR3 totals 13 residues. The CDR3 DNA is TGTGCCAGCAGCCTGACAGGGTCGGAGACCCAGTACTTC. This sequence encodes CASSLTGSETQYF.

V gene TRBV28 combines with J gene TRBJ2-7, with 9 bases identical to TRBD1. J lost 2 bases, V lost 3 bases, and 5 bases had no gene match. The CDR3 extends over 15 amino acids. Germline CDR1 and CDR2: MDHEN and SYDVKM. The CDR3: CASSFPDRGTYEQYF. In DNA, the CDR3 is TGTGCCAGCAGTTTCCCGGACAGGGGTACCTACGAGCAGTACTTC.

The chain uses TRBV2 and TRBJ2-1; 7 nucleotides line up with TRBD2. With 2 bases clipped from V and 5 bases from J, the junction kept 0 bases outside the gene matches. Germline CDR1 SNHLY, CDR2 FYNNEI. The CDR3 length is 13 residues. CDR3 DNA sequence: TGTGCCAGCAGTGAACTAGCGGACAATGAGCAGTTCTTC. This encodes CASSELADNEQFF.